This T cell receptor (beta chain) stems from a study of shared clonotypes between healthy human individuals (dated by TCRdb to about 2020). In terms of the full investigation: A couple of women and a few men aged 18 to 49 years were included in the cohort. Each donor's leukapheresis produced roughly between roughly 0.85 and 9.5 billion PBMCs. To increase sequencing depth and limit assay-specific biases, TCR repertoire library preparation and sequencing were carried out by different laboratories using diverse techniques. For each donor, three plates each were used for CD4 naive and CD4 memory, two plates were used for CD8 naive, and one plate was used for CD8 memory. To estimate repertoire size and how much clonotype sharing occurs between individuals, the study deeply sequenced the blood TCR repertoires of a handful of healthy adults.

V loses 6 bases, J loses 4 bases, and the germline ends lie 16 bases apart. The CDR3 has 14 amino acids, counting the end cysteine and phenylalanine. Just the 42-base CDR3 DNA is kept, in frame starting at base 1. From a lookup of the germline V gene, CDR1 and CDR2 are SGDLS and YYNGEE. Using the deep immunoSEQ assay, TCR CDR3 regions were amplified from genomic DNA by multiplex PCR. For each cell subset, the extracted genomic DNA was distributed evenly across all wells of several immunoSEQ 96-well plates, and each plate served as one replicate. For sorted subsets, each replicate PCR was loaded with 200 ng genomic DNA, equivalent to 30,000 or so T cell genomes. The purified libraries were quantified using a Qubit 3.0 fluorometer, sized with a Bioanalyzer 2100, and then quantified again using the KAPA Library Quantification kit. Every immunoSEQ 96-well plate was sequenced on a dedicated single-read 150-cycle Illumina NextSeq 550 flow cell. The authors' pipeline ran thus. Because the immunoSEQ output included only junctional sequences and no quality scores, the filtering could not be the same as the filtering used for full-length reads. To assign V/J genes and CDR3, sequences were annotated against IMGT germline references using PyIR, a Python wrapper for IgBLAST v1.9. Reads with weak V/J assignments (E-value above 1e-6), missing CDR3, stop codons, out-of-frame junctions, or ambiguous translated residues were removed. V3J clonotypes were defined as sequences sharing the same inferred V gene, J gene, and CDR3 amino acid sequence. To compute the percentage overlap between repertoires, the number of shared unique clonotypes was divided by the size of the smaller repertoire. Three approaches were used to assess repertoire richness: RTK rarefaction, the Chao1 estimator, and Recon v2.1 estimates of unobserved clonotypes. OLGA was used to compute generation probabilities for all TCRbeta clonotypes that the gDNA method yielded from a handful of donors. Drawn from immuneACCESS, this table holds only the in-frame rearrangements with V and J called that TCRdb kept. Clones are partly lost; checked studies trace under half to an unresolved V gene and leave the rest unexplained. V and J calls and clone size are those listed in that table; D and trimming were worked out from the DNA. The sample table holds around 510,000 clones, of which 90% to 96% were seen once. Approximately 0.06% of the sample lies in the top ten.

As for this clone: Its binding antigen is unknown. Base qualities are missing; no much larger clone stands one base away.

What the work shows at the level of the full study, not this receptor alone: Sharing across several donors was observed for around 5% of naive CD4, under 4% of naive CD8, 2.3% of memory CD4, and roughly 0.4% of memory CD8 clonotypes. Only blood was sampled, and tissue TCR repertoires likely differ from those in blood. The genetic and exposure-history diversity represented was limited by the small number of donors. Even with the large sequencing depth, rarefaction of the sorted-subset datasets indicated that sequencing was incomplete. Naive subsets generally had larger estimated clonotype richness than memory subsets. Clonotypes shared by all four sorted-subset donors showed higher generation probabilities than non-shared clonotypes. Pairwise subsampling led to the expectation that sequencing depth would affect the degree of clonotype sharing among donors.

Healthy HIV-negative adults with no recently reported acute infections or vaccinations were included as donors. All donors were Caucasian adults living in Nashville, Tennessee, USA. CD4+ T cells were enriched by magnetic negative selection, after which naive cells were positively selected on CD45RA and the negative fraction was taken as the memory subset. After blood collection by leukapheresis, PBMCs were isolated using Ficoll-Histopaque density gradient centrifugation and then cryopreserved in the vapor phase of liquid nitrogen. Analytical flow cytometry was used to check the purity and quantity of each magnetically sorted T cell population. Genomic DNA was isolated from every sorted fraction and measured by UV absorbance on a Nanodrop 2000c.

The chain links TRBV9 with TRBJ1-1, and the D gene may be TRBD1, 5 bases matching. The sample consisted of naive CD4+ T cells sorted from blood. Read against the paper, the sample's cell subset or site label means: CD45RA+ positively selected. The source is a woman aged 25 to 45 in good health. The DNA sequence is TGTGCCAGCATGCGACAGCCGGGCACCACTGAAGCTTTCTTT. This translates into CASMRQPGTTEAFF.